The source of this T cell receptor (beta chain) is a study of shared clonotypes between healthy human individuals. Trimming removed 7 bases from V and 9 bases from J, with 13 bases in between. The CDR3 extends over 12 amino acids. Germline lookup yields CDR1 SEHNR and CDR2 FQNEAQ (reference sequence). Profiled with immunoSEQ multiplex PCR; TCRdb holds only in-frame clones, not every one. In the table there are about 640,000 clones, less than 80% of which are singletons. Sequencing input: memory CD4+ T cells sorted from blood. Subset described: CD45RA-negative fraction. This chain links TRBV7-9 with TRBJ2-1; no clear D. This sequence originates from a woman younger than 45 in good health. The CDR3: CASTQGRIEQFF. The CDR3 nucleotides are TGTGCCAGCACCCAAGGAAGAATTGAGCAGTTCTTC.